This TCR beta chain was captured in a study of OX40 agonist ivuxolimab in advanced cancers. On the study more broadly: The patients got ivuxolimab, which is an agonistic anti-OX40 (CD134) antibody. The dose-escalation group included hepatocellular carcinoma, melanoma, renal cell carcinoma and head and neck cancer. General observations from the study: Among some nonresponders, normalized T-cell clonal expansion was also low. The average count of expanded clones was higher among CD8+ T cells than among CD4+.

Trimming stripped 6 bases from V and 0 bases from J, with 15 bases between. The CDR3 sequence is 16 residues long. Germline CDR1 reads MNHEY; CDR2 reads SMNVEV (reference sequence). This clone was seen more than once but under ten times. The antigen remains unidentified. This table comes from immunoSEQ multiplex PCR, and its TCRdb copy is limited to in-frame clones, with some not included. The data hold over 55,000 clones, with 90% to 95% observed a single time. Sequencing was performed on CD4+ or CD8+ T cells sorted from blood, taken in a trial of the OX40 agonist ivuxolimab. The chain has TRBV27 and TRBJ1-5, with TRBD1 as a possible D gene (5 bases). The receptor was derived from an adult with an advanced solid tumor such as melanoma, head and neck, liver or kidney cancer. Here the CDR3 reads CASSSLGGGSNQPQHF. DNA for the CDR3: TGTGCCAGCAGCAGCTTGGGGGGGGGTAGCAATCAGCCCCAGCATTTT.